What follows are 14 T cell receptor beta chains derived from one specimen sequenced in a study of early stage breast cancer tumors. Profiling relied on immunoSEQ multiplex PCR, and the TCRdb table lists in-frame clones only, not all of them. The sample contains tens of thousands of clones, about three quarters of which appear only once. Sequenced sample: blood. The receptor source for this set is a person between 50 and 60 years old with breast cancer.

The rearrangement uses TRBV2 and TRBJ2-1, with D possibly matching TRBD2 (6 bases). Germline CDR1 is SNHLY and CDR2 is FYNNEI. This CDR3 has 15 residues. V was pared by 2 bases and J by 12 bases, with 20 bases between. In nucleotides, the CDR3 is TGTGCCAGCAGTGAAAGCGGGCTGGCCCAACAGTGGCAGTTCTTC. This encodes CASSESGLAQQWQFF.

This clone was counted a few times. The V call is TRBV27, the J call TRBJ2-5; D is undetermined. CDR3 length equals 14 residues. The germline V gene encodes CDR1 MNHEY and CDR2 SMNVEV (reference sequence). The V end was cut by 3 bases, the J end by 4 bases, with 12 bases between. The CDR3 DNA is TGTGCCAGCAGTTTGAGGCTGGCCGGAGAGACCCAGTACTTC. It yields the protein CASSLRLAGETQYF.

A remark on this clone: At one boundary the junction diverges from the germline segment, which might be a read error. This chain uses TRBV7-7 with TRBJ2-1; 11 positions agree with TRBD1. Germline assignment: CDR1 SSHAT and CDR2 FNYEAQ (reference sequence). The CDR3 runs to 17 residues. CDR3 region: CASSLSPGQGAHNEQFF. The CDR3 DNA follows: TGTGCTAGCAGCTTATCTCCCGGACAGGGGGCCCACAATGAGCAGTTCTTC.

The J gene is TRBJ2-5, the V gene TRBV19; no firm D call. Germline V gene data show CDR1 as LNHDA and CDR2 as SQIVND (reference sequence). V shed 1 base and J shed 2 bases, with 5 bases lying between them. The CDR3 length is 13 residues. As DNA, the CDR3 is TGTGCCAGTAGTATAGTTCGGCAAGAGACCCAGTACTTC. Residues: CASSIVRQETQYF.

The chain couples TRBV6-1 to TRBJ2-3, with 8 bases that match TRBD1. V was clipped by 4 bases and J by 0 bases; unmatched bases: 6. The CDR3 runs 16 residues. Germline CDR1 MNHNS, CDR2 SASEGT. The CDR3 DNA reads TGTGCCAGCAGTGTACTCGGACAGGGTAGCACAGATACGCAGTATTTT. It translates to CASSVLGQGSTDTQYF.

The V gene is TRBV30, the J gene TRBJ1-1; D is unclear. There are 13 residues in the CDR3. The V and J ends lost 1 base and 3 bases respectively, with 9 bases between them. In germline, CDR1 is GTSNPN, CDR2 SVGIG (reference sequence). The CDR3 nucleotides read TGTGCCTGGAGTGGGAGTTCCTACACTGAAGCTTTCTTT. It translates to CAWSGSSYTEAFF.

This chain uses TRBV4-2 with TRBJ2-3, with 8 bases identical to TRBD2. The junction had 9 bases not matched to a gene; V was cut back by 4 bases and J by 0 bases. Per the germline V gene, CDR1 is LGHNA and CDR2 is YNFKEQ. This CDR3 is built from 17 residues. CDR3 nucleotides: TGTGCCAGCAGCCCTACACTAGCGGCGGGGAGCACAGATACGCAGTATTTT. Translation gives CASSPTLAAGSTDTQYF.

The chain uses TRBV4-1 and TRBJ2-4; TRBD1 aligns across 10 bases. CDR1 is MGHRA and CDR2 is YSYEKL in the germline V gene. CDR3 length: 15 residues. The V gene end was trimmed by 2 bases and the J gene end by 7 bases; junction bases not matched to a gene: 5. CDR3 nucleotides: TGCGCCAGCAGCCAAATACCGGGACAGGGGAACATTCAGTACTTC. This translates into CASSQIPGQGNIQYF.

This chain joins TRBV19 and TRBJ2-7; tentative D call: TRBD2 (6 bases). Between the trimmed V and J ends, which lost 5 bases and 6 bases, there was a span of 14 bases. The V gene's germline CDR1 is LNHDA and CDR2 SQIVND (reference sequence). This CDR3 region has 13 residues. In DNA form, the CDR3 reads TGTGCCAGTAGTCCGGGACTGCCAAGCGAGCAGTACTTC. This encodes CASSPGLPSEQYF.

V is TRBV7-8 and J is TRBJ1-1; D unresolved. The CDR3 runs 11 residues. The ends were cut back, 0 bases at V and 11 bases at J, with 7 bases in the middle. CDR1 is SGHVS, CDR2 FQNEAQ, per germline. Here the CDR3 reads CASSLAGVAFF. CDR3 sequence (DNA): TGTGCCAGCAGCTTAGCCGGAGTGGCTTTCTTT.

The V call is TRBV5-4, the J call TRBJ2-2, with D perhaps matching TRBD2 (5 bases). The ends were cut back, 5 bases at V and 3 bases at J, with 17 bases in the middle. Germline assignment: CDR1 SGHNT and CDR2 YYREEE (reference sequence). The CDR3 is 16 residues long. As DNA, the CDR3 is TGTGCCAGCAGTATCCCCCGGGGTTCGGACACCGGGGAGCTGTTTTTT. Its protein product is CASSIPRGSDTGELFF.

The genes are TRBV9 and TRBJ1-3; maybe TRBD1 (5 bases). The CDR3 is 12 residues long. V lost 3 bases and J lost 9, with 10 bases in between. CDR1 is SGDLS, CDR2 YYNGEE, per germline. The CDR3 region has the DNA TGTGCCAGCAGCGGGGGGGTAGGCACCATATATTTT. This sequence encodes CASSGGVGTIYF.

The chain carries TRBV5-6 and TRBJ2-2; 10 nucleotides agree with TRBD1. Germline CDR1 reads SGHDT; CDR2 reads YYEEEE. The CDR3 totals 15 residues. Unmatched junction bases numbered 3, after V lost 3 bases and J lost 4 bases. CDR3 in DNA: TGTGCCAGCAGCTCCGGGACAGGGGTCACCGGGGAGCTGTTTTTT. It yields the protein CASSSGTGVTGELFF. The variable domain in full, with the rest retrieved from reference TRBV5-6 and TRBJ2-2, is DAGVTQSPTHLIKTRGQQVTLRCSPKSGHDTVSWYQQALGQGPQFIFQYYEEEERQRGNFPDRFSGHQFPNYSSELNVNALLLGDSALYLCASSSGTGVTGELFFGEGSRLTVL.

The CDR3 DNA is TGTGCCAGCAGCTTGAGGACTAGCGCGCATCTTGATACGCAGTATTTT. Translated: CASSLRTSAHLDTQYF. The chain recombines TRBV5-6 with TRBJ2-3; TRBD2 aligns across 9 bases. V lost 1 base, J lost 6 bases, and 9 bases stayed unmatched. The CDR3 is 16 amino acids. The germline gives CDR1 SGHDT, CDR2 YYEEEE.